The TCR beta chain under discussion was sequenced for a study of T cell responses to AZD1222 COVID-19 vaccine (dated by TCRdb to about 2021). For the study in its entirety: AZD1222 recipients with second doses at about 4 weeks or about 12 weeks were pooled, because spike-specific TCR depth and breadth did not differ between schedules. TCR sequencing covered fewer than 250 trial participants: some 210 given two doses of AZD1222 and around 26 given two doses of MenACWY control vaccine. Trial participants were enrolled by age into subgroups of 18-55, 56-69 and 70-plus years, and around 150, 28 and 57 TCR-sequenced participants, respectively, were included in these subgroups. General findings and caveats noted by the study authors: Participants were mostly white British, with more females than males. The authors suggested clonal diversity may have been underestimated. The 56-69-year group was small, and its depth increase did not reach significance, likely because of low power. Because no day 14 peak-response samples were available, repertoires were characterized only after the peak T cell response. Vaccine-associated CD4 TCRs spanned the whole spike protein, with dominant responses in regions 160-218 and 743-854. Spike-specific TCR breadth and depth rose significantly after two AZD1222 doses compared with day 0 and with MenACWY recipients. Reportedly, almost half of the unique spike-specific TCRs recognized epitopes lying outside the regions that are mutated in the B.1.351 and B.1.1.7 variants. Only a handful of AZD1222 recipients were SARS-CoV-2 seropositive at baseline, limiting conclusions about previously exposed vaccinees.

For this clone: Its antigen specificity is not known. Qualities for individual bases were not recorded, and no much larger clone is one base off.

The meaning of the sample's time point label: baseline before first vaccination. Vaccinee samples came from UK trials COV001 and COV002, including a single-blind randomized controlled phase 2/3 trial of AZD1222 (ChAdOx1 nCoV-19) in healthy adults. For TCRbeta chain sequencing, PBMC samples from trial participants were taken at day 0 and at day 28 after the second dose. Based on the germline V gene, the CDR1 and CDR2 sequences are SGHTA and FQGTGA. Taken from cysteine to phenylalanine, the CDR3 has 13 residues. Only CDR3 DNA remains: 39 bases, in frame from the first base. The V end loses 8 bases and the J end loses 4 bases, and a stretch of 12 bases separates them. The CDR3 regions of human TCRbeta chains were analyzed by immunosequencing. The authors' analysis ran thus. Repertoire TCRs were matched against a reference library of SARS-CoV-2-specific TCRs generated with the MIRA antigen-specificity platform. Breadth meant the fraction of unique TCRs that were SARS-CoV-2-associated, whereas depth meant the fraction of total T cells that were SARS-CoV-2-associated. Using the MIRA data, every spike-specific TCR was mapped to the spike region that the TCR reacted to and assigned to either a CD4 or a CD8 class. Log10-transformed breadth and depth values were compared by one-way ANOVA with Sidak's multiple comparisons tests. TCRdb mirrors the immuneACCESS table, restricted to in-frame sequences. Some clones are absent from its copies; in checked studies, under half trace to an unresolved V gene, and the reason for the others is unknown. V and J calls and clone size are as listed in that table; D and trimming were resolved from the DNA. Recorded for this sample are roughly 140,000 clones; approximately 88% of them occurred a single time. The ten largest clones add up to around 2% of the sample.

The TCR sequence derives from an adult in good health. The chain joins TRBV7-3 to TRBJ2-1; a weak D assignment points to TRBD2 (6 bases agree). Sequencing used peripheral blood, obtained on day 0 of AZD1222 vaccination. The CDR3 protein sequence reads: CASGEAGYNEQFF. The nucleotide sequence is given as TGTGCCAGCGGGGAGGCGGGGTACAATGAGCAGTTCTTC.